This T cell receptor beta chain was identified during a study of T cell repertoires in cytomegalovirus infection. General observations from the study: Summed public TCR beta family frequency identified CMV carriers bearing the relevant HLA.

The CDR3 covers 16 residues. CDR1 is SGHTA and CDR2 is FQGNSA in the germline V gene. Trimming took 5 bases from V and 5 from J; bases not matched to a gene: 14. One entry per CDR3 protein, called by TCRdb with MiXCR from the reads. The sample includes about 310,000 distinct CDR3 sequences, roughly 25% of them seen just once. The sample holds many counts of this clonotype. Its target is not known. J is TRBJ2-5 and V is TRBV7-2; 7 nucleotides match TRBD1. The TCR originated in a human donor in good health (CMV status not recorded). Some clones in this sample may be carry-over from other donors' samples. The source was cultured PBMCs, collected from culture after CMV antigen stimulation. Here the CDR3 DNA reads TGTGCCAGCAGCGCCCGAGTACAGGGGTCTGGCGAGACCCAGTACTTC. This translates into CASSARVQGSGETQYF.